This T cell receptor (beta chain) was documented in a study of cytomegalovirus exposure and HLA in healthy donors. Findings and limits, study-wide: An analysis that came later showed most CMV-associated TCR beta chains appearing HLA-restricted.

Primers: 60 Vbeta forward and 13 Jbeta reverse. Only in-frame clones appear in the TCRdb table, and some are missing; sequencing was by immunoSEQ multiplex PCR. The table records more than 85,000 clones, roughly 83% of them present only once. The CDR3 extends over 13 amino acids. Trimming took 7 bases from V and 4 from J, leaving 11 bases between them. Germline V gene sequence: CDR1 MNHNY, CDR2 SVGAGI (reference sequence). This clone was seen only a few times. Antigen: not known. The chain couples TRBV6-6 to TRBJ1-5; D remains ambiguous. Sequencing was performed on PBMCs. The clonotype was recovered from a male donor in good health and CMV-seropositive. The CDR3 protein is CASTWGVNQPQHF. CDR3 bases: TGTGCCAGCACCTGGGGAGTAAATCAGCCCCAGCATTTT.